The T cell receptor beta chain under discussion was sequenced for a study of cytomegalovirus exposure and HLA in healthy donors. This CDR3 is built from 15 residues. Germline V gene sequence: CDR1 SGHDT, CDR2 YYEEEE. V shed 3 bases, J shed 7 bases, and the junction held 10 bases outside the gene matches. The PCR employed 60 Vbeta primers together with 13 Jbeta primers. Assay: immunoSEQ multiplex PCR; the TCRdb copy retains only in-frame clones and omits some. This specimen shows more than 90,000 clones; the ten leading clones hold 5.5% to 8%. V is TRBV5-6 and J is TRBJ2-1; 7 bases map to TRBD2. The sequencing input was PBMCs. This TCR derives from a man aged 35-49 years in good health and CMV-seropositive. CDR3 amino acids: CASSSAGAPGNEQFF. Here the CDR3 DNA reads TGTGCCAGCAGCTCGGCGGGAGCGCCGGGGAATGAGCAGTTCTTC.